This passage covers 9 T cell receptor beta chains from one sample sequenced in a study of cytomegalovirus exposure and HLA in healthy donors. 13 Jbeta primers and 60 Vbeta primers were used for the PCR. TCRdb's copy holds only in-frame clones and misses some; the assay was immunoSEQ multiplex PCR. The sample records 100,000 to 150,000 clones, roughly four fifths being singletons. The sample consisted of PBMCs. These receptor sequences come from a woman between 45 and 65 years old in good health and CMV-seropositive.

The chain recombines TRBV28 with TRBJ1-5, with D maybe TRBD1 (6 bases). The CDR3 loop spans 14 amino acids. Germline values: CDR1 MDHEN, CDR2 SYDVKM. Trimming pared 8 bases from V and 13 bases from J, leaving 24 bases between. CDR3 nucleotides: TGTGCCAGCGGGTACAGGGAAGGGGGAAAGCTACAGCATTTT. Amino acid sequence: CASGYREGGKLQHF. The entire variable domain, with the rest obtained from reference TRBV28 and TRBJ1-5, is as follows: DVKVTQSSRYLVKRTGEKVFLECVQDMDHENMFWYRQDPGLGLRLIYFSYDVKMKEKGDIPEGYSVSREKKERFSLILESASTNQTSMYLCASGYREGGKLQHFGDGTRLSIL.

V gene TRBV19 combines with J gene TRBJ1-5; 7 bases agree with TRBD1. Germline V gives CDR1 LNHDA, CDR2 SQIVND (reference sequence). V was pared by 8 bases and J by 5 bases, with 9 bases of the junction left unmatched. The CDR3 is made up of 14 amino acids. For the CDR3, the DNA is TGTGCCAGTTGCACTTACAGGGGCTATCAGCCCCAGCATTTT. Its protein is CASCTYRGYQPQHF.

The chain joins TRBV28 to TRBJ1-2, with a possible D match to TRBD1 (5 bases). The germline V and J ends were trimmed by 5 bases and 3 bases, with 16 bases remaining between them. This CDR3 has 15 amino acids. Germline V gene lookup returns CDR1 MDHEN and CDR2 SYDVKM. CDR3 region: CASSAHGRGDYGYTF. Written as DNA, the CDR3 is TGTGCCAGCAGTGCCCATGGGAGGGGAGACTATGGCTACACCTTC.

This chain links TRBV7-9 with TRBJ2-2; TRBD1 aligns across 9 bases. V lost 5 bases, J lost 3 bases, and 7 bases stayed unmatched. This CDR3 region has 16 residues. The germline gives CDR1 SEHNR, CDR2 FQNEAQ (reference sequence). The CDR3 sequence is CASSLLRDRDTGELFF. The CDR3 DNA sequence: TGTGCCAGCAGCCTTCTCCGGGACAGGGACACCGGGGAGCTGTTTTTT.

This clone was counted only a few times. The rearrangement uses TRBV6-5 and TRBJ1-6; D gene unclear. CDR3 length: 15 residues. V was clipped by 0 bases and J by 15 bases, with 18 bases between them. CDR1 is MNHEY and CDR2 is SVGAGI in the germline V gene. In DNA, the CDR3 is TGTGCCAGCAGTTACTCAGAGACGGCGGTTCAAGGCCTCCACTTT. Encoded protein: CASSYSETAVQGLHF.

This chain connects TRBV5-1 to TRBJ2-5; the match to TRBD1 covers 7 bases. Per the germline V gene, CDR1 is SGHRS and CDR2 is YFSETQ. The CDR3 length is 16 residues. The V and J ends lost 4 bases and 1 base, in that order; junction bases with no gene match: 10. CDR3 in amino acids: CASSPDRAPLQETQYF. The CDR3 nucleotides are TGCGCCAGCAGCCCTGACAGGGCTCCCCTCCAAGAGACCCAGTACTTC.

This chain uses TRBV19 with TRBJ1-4; no clear D. There are 13 residues in the CDR3. From germline, CDR1 is LNHDA and CDR2 SQIVND (reference sequence). V was pared by 2 bases and J by 1 base, with 2 bases between. CDR3 sequence: CASSILTNEKLFF. CDR3 DNA sequence: TGTGCCAGTAGTATACTAACTAATGAAAAACTGTTTTTT. The whole variable domain, remainder taken from reference TRBV19 and TRBJ1-4, is DGGITQSPKYLFRKEGQNVTLSCEQNLNHDAMYWYRQDPGQGLRLIYYSQIVNDFQKGDIAEGYSVSREKKESFPLTVTSAQKNPTAFYLCASSILTNEKLFFGSGTQLSVL.

The chain is built from TRBV7-2 and TRBJ2-3; TRBD1 aligns across 7 bases. The J segment lost 0 bases and the V segment lost 0 bases, leaving 3 bases of the junction unmatched. This CDR3 is built from 16 residues. Germline-derived CDR1 and CDR2 are SGHTA and FQGNSA. CDR3 residues: CASSLAPGQSTDTQYF. CDR3 nucleotides: TGTGCCAGCAGCTTAGCCCCGGGACAGAGCACAGATACGCAGTATTTT.

The V gene is TRBV11-3, the J gene TRBJ2-2, with 7 positions matching TRBD1. The V and J ends lost 1 base and 3 bases, in that order; junction bases with no gene match: 2. The CDR3 extends over 15 amino acids. Germline V lookup: CDR1 SGHNT, CDR2 YENEEA. This CDR3 is CASSLGTGDTGELFF. As DNA, the CDR3 is TGTGCCAGCAGCTTAGGCACAGGGGACACCGGGGAGCTGTTTTTT. Using reference TRBV11-3 and TRBJ2-2 for the parts outside the CDR3, the full variable domain is EAGVVQSPRYKIIEKKQPVAFWCNPISGHNTLYWYLQNLGQGPELLIRYENEEAVDDSQLPKDRFSAERLKGVDSTLKIQPAELGDSAVYLCASSLGTGDTGELFFGEGSRLTVL.